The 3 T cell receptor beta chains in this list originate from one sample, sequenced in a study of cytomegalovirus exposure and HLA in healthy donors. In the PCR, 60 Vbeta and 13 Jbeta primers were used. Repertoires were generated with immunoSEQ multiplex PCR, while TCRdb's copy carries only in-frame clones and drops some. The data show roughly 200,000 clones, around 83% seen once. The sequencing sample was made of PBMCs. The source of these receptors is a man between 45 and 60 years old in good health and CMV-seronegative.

CDR3 sequence: CASSIRPGKGVISGTTEAFF. In nucleotides, the CDR3 is TGTGCCAGTAGTATACGTCCAGGGAAAGGGGTTATTAGTGGGACTACTGAAGCTTTCTTT. The chain has TRBV19 and TRBJ1-1, with TRBD1 as a possible D gene (5 bases). Germline CDR1 and CDR2: LNHDA and SQIVND (reference sequence). There are 20 residues in the CDR3. The V end lost 2 bases, the J end lost 5 bases, and 30 bases lay between the germline ends.

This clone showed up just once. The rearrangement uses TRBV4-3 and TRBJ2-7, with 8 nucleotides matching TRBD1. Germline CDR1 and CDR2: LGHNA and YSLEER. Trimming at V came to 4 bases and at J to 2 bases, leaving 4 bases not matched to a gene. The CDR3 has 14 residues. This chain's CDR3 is CASSPGTGTYEQYF. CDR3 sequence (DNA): TGCGCCAGCAGCCCGGGGACAGGTACCTACGAGCAGTACTTC.

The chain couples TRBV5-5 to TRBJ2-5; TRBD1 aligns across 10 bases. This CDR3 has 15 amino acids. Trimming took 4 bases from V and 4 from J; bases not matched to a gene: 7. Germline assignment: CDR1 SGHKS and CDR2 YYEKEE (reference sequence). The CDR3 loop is CASSRDRGFGETQYF. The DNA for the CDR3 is TGTGCCAGCAGCCGGGACAGGGGATTCGGAGAGACCCAGTACTTC.